The next 29 T cell receptor beta chains were all read from a single sample in a study of a mutant IDH1 vaccine in newly diagnosed glioma. These receptors have no known antigen. Measured with immunoSEQ multiplex PCR; TCRdb has only the in-frame clones, and not every one. The table has about 56,000 clones, 80% to 90% seen once. Sample time point: week 35, safety follow-up. A 20-mer mutant IDH1 peptide at 300 ug was injected subcutaneously with topical imiquimod. The sequenced sample was PBMCs, obtained from a glioma patient whose treatment included an IDH1 peptide vaccine. The receptors were sampled from a man aged 40-49 years with glioma.

The genes are TRBV10-1 and TRBJ1-4, with D possibly TRBD1 on 5 matching bases. V lost 11 bases to trimming and J lost 3 bases, with 31 bases between them. Germline CDR1 is WNHNN and CDR2 is SYGVQD (reference sequence). The CDR3 has 19 amino acids. CDR3 loop: CAGKGTFLRGFEANEKLFF. The CDR3 nucleotides are TGCGCCGGAAAAGGGACTTTTCTTCGGGGATTCGAGGCTAATGAAAAACTGTTTTTT.

The chain joins TRBV14 to TRBJ2-3; 9 nucleotides agree with TRBD2. The CDR3 covers 15 residues. Germline CDR1 SGHDN, CDR2 FVKESK. The V and J ends lost 3 bases and 1 base, in that order; junction bases with no gene match: 2. The CDR3 DNA reads TGTGCCAGCAGCCACACTAGCGGGCGCACAGATACGCAGTATTTT. Protein: CASSHTSGRTDTQYF.

The chain employs TRBV15 and TRBJ1-5; D might be TRBD1 (6 bases). Germline loops: CDR1 LNHNV, CDR2 YYDKDF (reference sequence). Trimming removed 3 bases at V and 4 bases at J, with 10 bases between. This CDR3 spans 14 amino acids. The CDR3: CATSSRDTNQPQHF. The DNA for the CDR3 is TGTGCCACCAGCAGCCGGGACACTAATCAGCCCCAGCATTTT. The complete variable domain, with remaining parts taken from reference TRBV15 and TRBJ1-5, reads DAMVIQNPRYQVTQFGKPVTLSCSQTLNHNVMYWYQQKSSQAPKLLFHYYDKDFNNEADTPDNFQSRRPNTSFCFLDIRSPGLGDTAMYLCATSSRDTNQPQHFGDGTRLSIL.

Written as DNA, the CDR3 is TGTGCCAGCAGCGGGGACAGGGCAGATACGCAGTATTTT. This gives the protein CASSGDRADTQYF. V and J are TRBV7-2 and TRBJ2-3; TRBD1 matches 9 bases. Losses at the gene ends were 5 bases for V and 4 bases for J; bases not matched to a gene: 1. The CDR3 loop spans 13 amino acids. Germline V gene data show CDR1 as SGHTA and CDR2 as FQGNSA.

The J gene is TRBJ2-7, the V gene TRBV20-1; D gene ambiguous. The CDR3 totals 11 residues. V gave up 5 bases and J gave up 5 bases, with 10 bases separating them. CDR1 is DFQATT, CDR2 SNEGSKA, per germline (reference sequence). CDR3 in DNA: TGCAGTGCTTCCCTCCCGGACGAGCAGTACTTC. This codes for CSASLPDEQYF.

This chain joins TRBV19 and TRBJ2-7; D unresolved. The CDR3 loop spans 13 amino acids. V was clipped by 3 bases and J by 3 bases, with 9 bases between them. Germline values: CDR1 LNHDA, CDR2 SQIVND (reference sequence). CDR3 bases: TGTGCCAGTAGTATCACAAGTTTCTACGAGCAGTACTTC. Its protein is CASSITSFYEQYF.

This sequence joins TRBV10-3 and TRBJ1-2; D might be TRBD1 (5 bases). The CDR3 covers 14 residues. Trimming shortened V by 11 bases and J by 2 bases, and 18 bases separated the two germline ends. CDR1 is ENHRY, CDR2 SYGVKD, per germline. CDR3 DNA: TGTGCCGCCGGAAGGGACGCCTCAAACTATGGCTACACCTTC. The encoded protein is CAAGRDASNYGYTF.

This clone was recorded only once. The chain uses TRBV12-5 and TRBJ2-7, with a possible D match to TRBD1 (5 bases). V was pared by 1 base and J by 6 bases, with 10 bases between. Germline loops: CDR1 LGHNT, CDR2 FRNRAP. There are 13 residues in the CDR3. The CDR3 sequence: CASGLADSTEQYF. The CDR3 coding sequence is TGTGCTAGTGGTTTGGCCGACAGTACCGAGCAGTACTTC.

Here the CDR3 DNA reads TGCGCCAGCAGCCAGGGACTGCAAAGCTTCTCAGATACGCAGTATTTT. Protein product: CASSQGLQSFSDTQYF. The J gene is TRBJ2-3, the V gene TRBV5-1, with D maybe TRBD2 (6 bases). This CDR3 comprises 16 residues. Trimming shortened V by 4 bases and J by 4 bases, and 19 bases separated the two germline ends. CDR1 is SGHRS, CDR2 YFSETQ, per germline.

The chain uses TRBV11-3 and TRBJ2-7, with a possible D match to TRBD1 (6 bases). Per germline, CDR1 SGHNT and CDR2 YENEEA. The CDR3 runs to 13 residues. V lost 1 base and J lost 4, with 8 bases in between. For the CDR3, the DNA is TGTGCCAGCAGCTTAGGGACAGAATACGAGCAGTACTTC. As protein: CASSLGTEYEQYF.

V gene TRBV7-2 combines with J gene TRBJ2-7; D is ambiguous. The V gene lost 2 bases and the J gene lost 7 bases, with 6 bases spanning the gap. This CDR3 spans 11 amino acids. Germline-derived CDR1 and CDR2 are SGHTA and FQGNSA. CDR3 nucleotide sequence: TGTGCCAGCAGCTTAAGTCGGGAGCAGTACTTC. This codes for CASSLSREQYF.

As regards this clone: A junction boundary mismatches the germline segment, possibly from a read error. The CDR3 DNA is TGTGCTAGCAGCGCCGGCTCGGCTAGCGGGAGATATGAGCAGTTCTTC. Protein: CASSAGSASGRYEQFF. The chain has TRBV7-7 and TRBJ2-1, with TRBD2 identical over 10 bases. The CDR3 length is 16 residues. Germline V gene data show CDR1 as SSHAT and CDR2 as FNYEAQ (reference sequence).

This chain links TRBV28 with TRBJ1-5, with 9 nucleotides matching TRBD1. From germline, CDR1 is MDHEN and CDR2 SYDVKM. V dropped 5 bases and J dropped 6; count of bases not matched to a gene: 20. The CDR3 contains 19 residues. CDR3 residues: CASSRRRTGAWYLGQPQHF. The CDR3 coding sequence is TGTGCCAGCAGTCGCCGGAGGACAGGGGCATGGTATTTAGGTCAGCCCCAGCATTTT.

V usage is TRBV19 and J usage is TRBJ2-7, with TRBD1 matching 9 bases. From germline, CDR1 is LNHDA and CDR2 SQIVND (reference sequence). The trim removed 5 bases at V and 3 bases at J, leaving 8 bases unmatched. The CDR3 runs to 15 residues. The CDR3 DNA follows: TGTGCCAGTAGTCCGGGACAGGGTAAGATCTACGAGCAGTACTTC. It is translated as CASSPGQGKIYEQYF.

The chain carries TRBV27 and TRBJ2-5; D gene unclear. The CDR3 contains 13 residues. V was clipped by 6 bases and J by 6 bases, with 14 bases between them. Germline CDR1 MNHEY, CDR2 SMNVEV (reference sequence). The DNA for the CDR3 is TGTGCCAGCAGGGCGGATGGGGAAAAGACCCAGTACTTC. Translation: CASRADGEKTQYF.

This clone has only a few counts. The J gene is TRBJ2-3, the V gene TRBV7-6; D remains ambiguous. CDR3 length equals 14 residues. Germline lookup yields CDR1 SGHVS and CDR2 FNYEAQ. V was shortened by 2 bases and J by 4 bases, with 10 bases between the two germline ends. CDR3 protein: CASSLRRSPDTQYF. The CDR3 DNA follows: TGTGCCAGCAGCTTAAGGCGGAGCCCAGATACGCAGTATTTT.

The rearrangement uses TRBV7-8 and TRBJ1-3, with 9 bases aligning to TRBD1. The CDR3 consists of 18 residues. Germline CDR1 and CDR2: SGHVS and FQNEAQ. V gave up 7 bases and J gave up 4 bases; unmatched junction bases: 17. The CDR3 loop is CASTRGQGSSLSGNTIYF. The DNA of the CDR3 is TGTGCCAGCACCCGAGGACAGGGGTCTTCACTTTCCGGAAACACCATATATTTT.

This chain connects TRBV6-1 to TRBJ1-3; no reliable D call. The V end lost 9 bases, the J end lost 0 bases, and 12 bases lay between the germline ends. Germline V lookup: CDR1 MNHNS, CDR2 SASEGT. The CDR3 loop spans 14 amino acids. CDR3 loop: CASLSGGSGNTIYF. The CDR3 coding sequence is TGTGCCAGTCTGTCAGGCGGCTCTGGAAACACCATATATTTT.

This chain links TRBV6-5 with TRBJ2-1; 8 bases fit TRBD2. CDR3 length equals 13 residues. Germline assignment: CDR1 MNHEY and CDR2 SVGAGI. The ends lost 6 bases at V and 14 bases at J; junction bases unmatched: 12. In DNA form, the CDR3 reads TGTGCCAGCAGACAACACGGGAGGGCAATGGAGTTCTTC. It encodes CASRQHGRAMEFF.

The chain employs TRBV28 and TRBJ2-7; 12 bases are a match to TRBD2. CDR3 length: 15 residues. V shed 5 bases, J shed 4 bases, and the junction held 6 bases outside the gene matches. Germline V lookup: CDR1 MDHEN, CDR2 SYDVKM. CDR3 sequence: CASSRGLAGMYEQYF. The CDR3 DNA sequence: TGTGCCAGCAGTCGTGGACTAGCGGGGATGTACGAGCAGTACTTC.

The V call is TRBV19, the J call TRBJ2-7; 9 nucleotides align to TRBD1. Unmatched junction bases numbered 7, after V lost 4 bases and J lost 3 bases. Germline CDR1 and CDR2: LNHDA and SQIVND (reference sequence). CDR3 length: 15 amino acids. The CDR3 reads CASSTSGTGNYEQYF. The CDR3 DNA follows: TGTGCCAGTAGTACCTCCGGGACAGGGAACTACGAGCAGTACTTC.

The V gene is TRBV14, the J gene TRBJ2-2; TRBD2 aligns across 7 bases. V shed 3 bases and J 5 bases; nucleotides not matched to a gene: 6. The CDR3 extends over 15 amino acids. CDR1 and CDR2 from the germline V gene are SGHDN and FVKESK. The CDR3 here is CASSHLGRRTGELFF. The CDR3 nucleotides read TGTGCCAGCAGCCATCTCGGGAGGAGGACCGGGGAGCTGTTTTTT.

V gene TRBV7-2 combines with J gene TRBJ2-5, with D unclear. The CDR3 length is 11 residues. V was shortened by 4 bases and J by 4 bases, with 4 bases between the two germline ends. The germline CDR1 and CDR2 sequences are SGHTA and FQGNSA. DNA of the CDR3: TGTGCCAGCAGCTGGTTAGAGACCCAGTACTTC. Protein product: CASSWLETQYF.

CDR3 protein: CASSPPSSVFWGYTF. In DNA form, the CDR3 reads TGTGCCAGCTCACCGCCGTCTTCCGTTTTCTGGGGCTACACCTTC. J is TRBJ1-2 and V is TRBV18; no reliable D call. The CDR3 covers 15 residues. The V gene lost 3 bases and the J gene lost 8 bases, with 19 bases spanning the gap. Germline assignment: CDR1 KGHSH and CDR2 LQKENI.

This clone was counted a few times. V and J are TRBV5-6 and TRBJ1-2; perhaps TRBD1 as D (5 bases). CDR1 and CDR2 from the germline V gene are SGHDT and YYEEEE. CDR3 length: 16 amino acids. The V gene lost 4 bases and the J gene lost 3 bases, with 19 bases spanning the gap. Written as DNA, the CDR3 is TGTGCCAGCAGCCTCCTTAGGGGTTGGGCCTACTATGGCTACACCTTC. Translated, it gives CASSLLRGWAYYGYTF. Together with reference TRBV5-6 and TRBJ1-2, the CDR3 gives the full variable domain: DAGVTQSPTHLIKTRGQQVTLRCSPKSGHDTVSWYQQALGQGPQFIFQYYEEEERQRGNFPDRFSGHQFPNYSSELNVNALLLGDSALYLCASSLLRGWAYYGYTFGSGTRLTVV.

V gene TRBV10-3 combines with J gene TRBJ2-4; 7 positions agree with TRBD2. Losses at the gene ends were 3 bases for V and 6 bases for J; bases not matched to a gene: 11. CDR1 ENHRY and CDR2 SYGVKD come from the germline V gene. The CDR3 has 16 residues. Here the CDR3 DNA reads TGTGCCATCAGTGAAGGGAGGGCTAGCTGGGGAAACATTCAGTACTTC. This translates into CAISEGRASWGNIQYF.

The chain carries TRBV7-9 and TRBJ2-7; no firm D call. The ends were cut back, 2 bases at V and 5 bases at J, with 13 bases in the middle. This CDR3 spans 14 amino acids. Germline V gene lookup returns CDR1 SEHNR and CDR2 FQNEAQ (reference sequence). CDR3 region: CASSLIFPPHEQYF. The CDR3 nucleotides read TGTGCCAGCAGCTTAATTTTCCCTCCCCACGAGCAGTACTTC.

The J gene is TRBJ1-4, the V gene TRBV6-1, with D possibly being TRBD1 (5 bases). CDR3 size: 16 residues. From germline, CDR1 is MNHNS and CDR2 SASEGT. Trimming cost V 2 bases and J 5 bases, with 15 bases left between them. The CDR3 DNA reads as TGTGCCAGCAGTGAAACGACGGACACTAGAAATGAAAAACTGTTTTTT. It specifies CASSETTDTRNEKLFF.

The V call is TRBV7-6, the J call TRBJ2-6; TRBD2 matches at 7 bases. The germline gives CDR1 SGHVS, CDR2 FNYEAQ. V lost 5 bases, J lost 2 bases, and 3 bases stayed unmatched. The CDR3 spans 15 residues. The CDR3 sequence is CASSRGDPGANVLTF. The CDR3 DNA sequence: TGTGCCAGCAGCCGGGGGGACCCTGGGGCCAACGTCCTGACTTTC.